This T cell receptor beta chain was captured by sequencing in a study of T cells in localized non-small cell lung cancer. This clone was observed a handful of times. Antigen unknown. Overall study findings and caveats: Adjacent lung exhibited a median of 57 among the 100 most abundant tumor clones. Uninvolved adjacent lung had more T cell clonality than any other tissue, topping tumor. Because only a single region of the tumor was sequenced, heterogeneity remains possible.

V gave up 3 bases and J gave up 5 bases; unmatched junction bases: 5. Germline CDR1 and CDR2: SGDLS and YYNGEE. The CDR3 extends over 16 amino acids. Some clones are missing from TCRdb's copy, which holds only in-frame ones; the method was immunoSEQ multiplex PCR. The profile shows tens of thousands of clones, 80% of them singletons. The chain couples TRBV9 to TRBJ1-6, with 10 nucleotides matching TRBD1. The sequenced sample was PBMCs, obtained before any cancer treatment. The origin of this receptor is a man aged 35-75 years with stage II squamous cell lung carcinoma. The DNA of the CDR3 is TGTGCCAGCAGCGAAAGACAGGGGGCGAATAATTCACCCCTCCACTTT. This encodes CASSERQGANNSPLHF.